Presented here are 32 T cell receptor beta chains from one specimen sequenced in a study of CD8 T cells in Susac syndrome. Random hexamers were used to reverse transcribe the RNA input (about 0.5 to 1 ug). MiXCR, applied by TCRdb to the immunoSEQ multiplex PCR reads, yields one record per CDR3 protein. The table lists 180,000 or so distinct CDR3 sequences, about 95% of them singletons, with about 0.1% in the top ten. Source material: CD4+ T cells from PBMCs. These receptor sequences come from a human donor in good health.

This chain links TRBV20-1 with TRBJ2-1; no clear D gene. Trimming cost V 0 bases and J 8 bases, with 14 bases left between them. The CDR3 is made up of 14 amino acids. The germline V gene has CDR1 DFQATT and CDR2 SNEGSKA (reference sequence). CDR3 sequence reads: CSARDQRRTDEQFF. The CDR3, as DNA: TGCAGTGCTAGAGATCAACGCAGGACCGATGAGCAGTTCTTC.

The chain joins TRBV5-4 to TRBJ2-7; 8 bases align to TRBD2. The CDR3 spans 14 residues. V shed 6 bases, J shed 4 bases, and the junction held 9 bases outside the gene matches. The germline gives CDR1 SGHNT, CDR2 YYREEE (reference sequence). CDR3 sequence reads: CASTTGGSGYEQYF. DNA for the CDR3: TGTGCCAGCACCACGGGAGGGAGTGGTTACGAGCAGTACTTC. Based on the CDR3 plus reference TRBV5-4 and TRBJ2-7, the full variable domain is ETGVTQSPTHLIKTRGQQVTLRCSSQSGHNTVSWYQQALGQGPQFIFQYYREEENGRGNFPPRFSGLQFPNYSSELNVNALELDDSALYLCASTTGGSGYEQYFGPGTRLTVT.

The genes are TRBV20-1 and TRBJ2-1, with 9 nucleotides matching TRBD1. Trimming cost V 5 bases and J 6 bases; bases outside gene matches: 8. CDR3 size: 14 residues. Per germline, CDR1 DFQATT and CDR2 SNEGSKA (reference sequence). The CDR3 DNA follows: TGCAGTGCTCGACCCGGGACAGGGTTCAATGAGCAGTTCTTC. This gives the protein CSARPGTGFNEQFF.

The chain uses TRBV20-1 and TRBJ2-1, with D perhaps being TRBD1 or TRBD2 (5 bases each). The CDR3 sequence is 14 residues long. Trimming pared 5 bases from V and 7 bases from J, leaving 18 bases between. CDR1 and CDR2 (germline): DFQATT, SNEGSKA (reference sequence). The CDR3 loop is CSARAGLAGNEQFF. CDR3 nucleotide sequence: TGCAGTGCTCGGGCTGGGCTAGCAGGGAATGAGCAGTTCTTC.

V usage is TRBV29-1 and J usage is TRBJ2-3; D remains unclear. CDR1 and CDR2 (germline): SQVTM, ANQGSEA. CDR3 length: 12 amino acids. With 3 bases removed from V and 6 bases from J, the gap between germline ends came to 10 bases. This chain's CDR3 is CSVDSGSDTQYF. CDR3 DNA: TGCAGCGTTGATTCCGGGTCGGATACGCAGTATTTT.

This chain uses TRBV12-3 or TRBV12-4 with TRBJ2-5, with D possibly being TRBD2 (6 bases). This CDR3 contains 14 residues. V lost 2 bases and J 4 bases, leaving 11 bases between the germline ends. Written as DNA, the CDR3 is TGTGCCAGCAGTTTAACCCAGGGAGGAGAGACCCAGTACTTC. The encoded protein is CASSLTQGGETQYF.

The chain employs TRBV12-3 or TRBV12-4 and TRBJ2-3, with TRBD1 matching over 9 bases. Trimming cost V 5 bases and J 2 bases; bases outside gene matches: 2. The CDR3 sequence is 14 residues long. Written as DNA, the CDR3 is TGTGCCAGCAGTGGGACAGGGTACACAGATACGCAGTATTTT. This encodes CASSGTGYTDTQYF.

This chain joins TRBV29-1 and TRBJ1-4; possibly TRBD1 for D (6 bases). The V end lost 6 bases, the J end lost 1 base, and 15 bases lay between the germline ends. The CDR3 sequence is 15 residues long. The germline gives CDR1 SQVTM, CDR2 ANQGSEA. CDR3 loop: CSVTRQDLTNEKLFF. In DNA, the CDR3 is TGCAGCGTCACCCGACAGGACCTAACTAATGAAAAACTGTTTTTT.

The CDR3 DNA reads TGTGCCAGCAGTTCACTGACAGGGGGGAATGAAAAACTGTTTTTT. It translates to CASSSLTGGNEKLFF. This chain connects TRBV27 to TRBJ1-4, with 9 positions matching TRBD1. CDR1 and CDR2 from the germline V gene are MNHEY and SMNVEV (reference sequence). V shed 4 bases, J shed 5 bases, and the junction held 5 bases outside the gene matches. The CDR3 totals 15 residues.

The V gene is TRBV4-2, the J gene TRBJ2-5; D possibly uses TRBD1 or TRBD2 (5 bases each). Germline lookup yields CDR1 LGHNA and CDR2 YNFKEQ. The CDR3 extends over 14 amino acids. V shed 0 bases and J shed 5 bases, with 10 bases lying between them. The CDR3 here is CASSQEAGAETQYF. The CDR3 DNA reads TGTGCCAGCAGCCAAGAAGCCGGGGCGGAGACCCAGTACTTC.

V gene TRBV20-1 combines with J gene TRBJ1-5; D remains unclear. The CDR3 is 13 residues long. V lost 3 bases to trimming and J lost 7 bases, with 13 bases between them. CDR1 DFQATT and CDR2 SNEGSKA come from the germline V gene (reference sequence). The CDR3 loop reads CSARSSGGQPQHF. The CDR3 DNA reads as TGCAGTGCTAGGTCTTCAGGAGGACAGCCCCAGCATTTT.

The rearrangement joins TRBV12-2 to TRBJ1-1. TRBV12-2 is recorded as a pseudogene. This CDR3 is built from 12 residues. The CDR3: CASRLIIYEAFF. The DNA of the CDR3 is TGTGCAAGTCGCTTAATCATTTATGAAGCTTTCTTT.

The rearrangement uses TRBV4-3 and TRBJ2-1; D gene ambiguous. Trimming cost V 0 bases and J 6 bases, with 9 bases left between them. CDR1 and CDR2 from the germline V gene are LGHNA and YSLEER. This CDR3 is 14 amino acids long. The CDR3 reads CASSQDPRVNEQFF. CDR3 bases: TGCGCCAGCAGCCAAGACCCCCGGGTCAATGAGCAGTTCTTC.

CDR3 DNA sequence: TGTGCCACCAGCCGGTTCTTACAGGGGAACACAGATACGCAGTATTTT. Translated: CATSRFLQGNTDTQYF. J is TRBJ2-3 and V is TRBV15; 7 bases agree with TRBD1. V was clipped by 5 bases and J by 2 bases; unmatched bases: 10. The CDR3 covers 16 residues. Germline CDR1 is LNHNV and CDR2 is YYDKDF (reference sequence).

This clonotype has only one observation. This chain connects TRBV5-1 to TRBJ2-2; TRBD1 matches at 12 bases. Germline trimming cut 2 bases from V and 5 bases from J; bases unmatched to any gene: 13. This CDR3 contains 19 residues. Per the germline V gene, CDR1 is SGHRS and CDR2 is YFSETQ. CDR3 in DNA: TGCGCCAGCAGCTTAAACCGGGACAGGGGGCGCAGAAGGACCGGGGAGCTGTTTTTT. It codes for CASSLNRDRGRRRTGELFF.

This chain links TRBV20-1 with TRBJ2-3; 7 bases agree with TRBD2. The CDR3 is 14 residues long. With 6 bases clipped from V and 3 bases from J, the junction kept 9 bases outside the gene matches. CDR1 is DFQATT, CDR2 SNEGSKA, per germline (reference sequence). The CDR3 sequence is CSARRGRGTDTQYF. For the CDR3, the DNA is TGCAGTGCCCGACGCGGGAGAGGAACAGATACGCAGTATTTT.

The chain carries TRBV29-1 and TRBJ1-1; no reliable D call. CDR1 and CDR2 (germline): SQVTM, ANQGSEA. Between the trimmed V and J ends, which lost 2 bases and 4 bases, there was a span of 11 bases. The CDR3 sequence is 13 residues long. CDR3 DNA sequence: TGCAGCGTTGAAAGGAGTACGGTCACTGAAGCTTTCTTT. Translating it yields CSVERSTVTEAFF.

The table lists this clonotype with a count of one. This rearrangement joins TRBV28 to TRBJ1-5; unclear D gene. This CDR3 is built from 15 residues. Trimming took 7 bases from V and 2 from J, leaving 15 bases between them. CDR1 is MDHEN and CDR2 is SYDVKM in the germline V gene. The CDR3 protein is CASISLGSGNQPQHF. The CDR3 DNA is TGTGCCAGCATCTCCCTAGGGTCGGGCAATCAGCCCCAGCATTTT.

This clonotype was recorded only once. CDR3 amino acids: CSVRVSGSYEQYF. CDR3 DNA sequence: TGCAGCGTGAGGGTTAGCGGCTCCTACGAGCAGTACTTC. The chain carries TRBV29-1 and TRBJ2-7; tentative D call: TRBD2 (6 bases). V was shortened by 6 bases and J by 0 bases, with 12 bases between the two germline ends. The CDR3 covers 13 residues. Germline CDR1 and CDR2: SQVTM and ANQGSEA.

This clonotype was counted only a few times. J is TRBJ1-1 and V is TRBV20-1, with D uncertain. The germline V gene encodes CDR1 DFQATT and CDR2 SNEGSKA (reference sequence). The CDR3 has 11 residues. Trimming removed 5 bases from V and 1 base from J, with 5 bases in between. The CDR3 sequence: CSASGNTEAFF. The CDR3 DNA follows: TGCAGTGCTTCCGGGAACACTGAAGCTTTCTTT.

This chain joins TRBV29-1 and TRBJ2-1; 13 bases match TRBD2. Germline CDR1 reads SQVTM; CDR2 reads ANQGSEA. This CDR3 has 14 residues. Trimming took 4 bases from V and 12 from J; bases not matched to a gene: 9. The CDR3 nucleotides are TGCAGCGTTGGGACTAGCGGGAGTCAGATCGCGCAGTTCTTC. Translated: CSVGTSGSQIAQFF.

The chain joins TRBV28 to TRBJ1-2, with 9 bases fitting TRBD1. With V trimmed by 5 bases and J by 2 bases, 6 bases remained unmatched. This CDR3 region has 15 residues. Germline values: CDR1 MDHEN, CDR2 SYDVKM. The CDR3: CASSGPGTGNYGYTF. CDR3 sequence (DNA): TGTGCCAGCAGTGGTCCCGGGACAGGGAACTATGGCTACACCTTC.

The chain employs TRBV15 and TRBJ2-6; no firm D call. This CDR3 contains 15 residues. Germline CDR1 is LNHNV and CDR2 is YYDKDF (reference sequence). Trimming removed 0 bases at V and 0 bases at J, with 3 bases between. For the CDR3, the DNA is TGTGCCACCAGCAGAGAGATCTCTGGGGCCAACGTCCTGACTTTC. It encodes CATSREISGANVLTF.

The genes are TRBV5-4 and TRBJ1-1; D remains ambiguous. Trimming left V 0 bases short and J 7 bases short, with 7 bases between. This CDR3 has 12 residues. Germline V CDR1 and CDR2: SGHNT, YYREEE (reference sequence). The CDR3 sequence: CASSLALNEAFF. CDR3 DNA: TGTGCCAGCAGCTTGGCTCTAAATGAAGCTTTCTTT.

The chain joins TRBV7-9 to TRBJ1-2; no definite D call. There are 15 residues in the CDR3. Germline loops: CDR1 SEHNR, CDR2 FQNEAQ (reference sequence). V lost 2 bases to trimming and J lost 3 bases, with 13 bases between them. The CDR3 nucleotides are TGTGCCAGCAGCTTACGGGCAAACCGAGACTATGGCTACACCTTC. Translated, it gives CASSLRANRDYGYTF.

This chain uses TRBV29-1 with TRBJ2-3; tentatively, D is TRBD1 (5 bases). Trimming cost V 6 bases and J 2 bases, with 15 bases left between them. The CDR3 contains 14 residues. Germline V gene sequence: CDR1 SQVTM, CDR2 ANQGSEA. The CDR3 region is CSVHPGITTDTQYF. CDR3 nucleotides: TGCAGCGTCCACCCAGGGATTACCACAGATACGCAGTATTTT.

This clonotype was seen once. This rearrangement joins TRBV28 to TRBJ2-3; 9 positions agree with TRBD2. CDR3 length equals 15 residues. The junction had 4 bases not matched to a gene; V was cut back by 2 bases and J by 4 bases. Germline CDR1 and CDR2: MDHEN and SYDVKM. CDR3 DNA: TGTGCCAGCAGTTTAGCGGGAGGGCCGTCAGATACGCAGTATTTT. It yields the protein CASSLAGGPSDTQYF.

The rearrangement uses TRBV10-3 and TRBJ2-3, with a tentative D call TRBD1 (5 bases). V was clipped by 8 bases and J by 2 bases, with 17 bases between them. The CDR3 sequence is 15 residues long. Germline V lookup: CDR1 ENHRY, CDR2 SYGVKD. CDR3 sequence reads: CAIWQGLRNTDTQYF. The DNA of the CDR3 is TGTGCCATCTGGCAGGGCTTGAGGAACACAGATACGCAGTATTTT.

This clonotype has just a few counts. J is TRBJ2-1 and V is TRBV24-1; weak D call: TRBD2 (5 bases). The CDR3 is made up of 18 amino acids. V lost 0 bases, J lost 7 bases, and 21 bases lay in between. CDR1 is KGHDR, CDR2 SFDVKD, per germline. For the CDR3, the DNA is TGTGCCACCAGTGATTTGCCCTGGACGGAGACCGGCGGGAATGAGCAGTTCTTC. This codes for CATSDLPWTETGGNEQFF.

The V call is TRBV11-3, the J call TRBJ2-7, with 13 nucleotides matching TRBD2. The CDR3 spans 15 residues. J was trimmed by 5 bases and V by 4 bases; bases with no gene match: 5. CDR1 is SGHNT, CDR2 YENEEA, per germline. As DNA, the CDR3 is TGTGCCAGCAGCTCGGGGACTAGCGGGATGGACGAGCAGTACTTC. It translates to CASSSGTSGMDEQYF.

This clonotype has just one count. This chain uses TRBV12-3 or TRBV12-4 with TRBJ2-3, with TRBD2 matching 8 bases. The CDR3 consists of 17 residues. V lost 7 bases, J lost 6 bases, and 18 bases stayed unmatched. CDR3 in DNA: TGTGCCAGCACCCTTGTTTCGATTACTAGCGGCCAGGATACGCAGTATTTT. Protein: CASTLVSITSGQDTQYF.

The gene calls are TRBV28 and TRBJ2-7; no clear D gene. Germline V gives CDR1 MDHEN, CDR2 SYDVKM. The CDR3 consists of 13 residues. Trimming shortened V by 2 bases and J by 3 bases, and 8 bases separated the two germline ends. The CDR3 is CASSLRLRYEQYF. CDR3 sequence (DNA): TGTGCCAGCAGTTTACGGCTCCGCTACGAGCAGTACTTC.